This T cell receptor (beta chain) is drawn from a study of T cells after posttransplantation cyclophosphamide. Findings and limits, study-wide: Donor-recipient repertoire similarity was low at 1-2 months, rising over year one. Recipient CMV seropositivity and CMV reactivation strongly tracked TRB clonality.

Sequencing used immunoSEQ multiplex PCR; TCRdb keeps in-frame clones, though not all of them. The sample has some 40,000 clones, none seen only once. This clone was seen at least ten times. The antigen is not known. This CDR3 region has 18 residues. J gave up 4 bases and V 5 bases, and 15 bases lay outside the gene matches. Source material: PBMCs. This chain joins TRBV12-3 or TRBV12-4 and TRBJ1-5; 9 positions match TRBD1. This receptor was obtained from a man aged 30 to 45 in good health and a related stem cell transplant donor. This CDR3 reads CASSPQYRGRLGNQPQHF. The DNA of the CDR3 is TGTGCCAGCAGTCCCCAATACAGGGGGCGATTGGGAAATCAGCCCCAGCATTTT.